The present TCR beta chain was sequenced within a study of OX40 agonist ivuxolimab in advanced cancers. Overall study findings and caveats: Patients with a partial response at 0.1-3.0 mg/kg had among the lowest clonal expansion. Some of the nonresponding patients also showed low levels of normalized T-cell clonal expansion.

The CDR3 totals 13 residues. CDR1 and CDR2 from the germline V gene are SGHRS and YFSETQ. Trimming pared 0 bases from V and 5 bases from J, leaving 6 bases between. Clones were read by immunoSEQ multiplex PCR, and TCRdb kept only the in-frame ones, dropping some. The sample shows more than 80,000 clones, under 90% of them seen only once. Remarks on this clone: Antigen unknown.

Sequencing was performed on CD4+ or CD8+ T cells sorted from blood, taken in a trial of the OX40 agonist ivuxolimab. This chain uses TRBV5-1 with TRBJ2-1, with D perhaps matching TRBD1 (6 bases). The receptor's source is an adult with an advanced solid tumor such as melanoma, head and neck, liver or kidney cancer. The CDR3, as DNA: TGCGCCAGCAGCTTGGGGGGGCACAATGAGCAGTTCTTC. Translation: CASSLGGHNEQFF.